This T cell receptor (beta chain) was recovered during a study of T cell repertoires and HLA-DP antigens (dated by TCRdb to 2016 to 2018). Context from the whole study: Using HeLa cells transduced to present allogeneic HLA-DP, the study set up an in vitro model of CD4+ T cell alloreactivity. The two alloantigens modelled structurally similar versus dissimilar alloantigens, differing from self at one and more than nine peptide-binding groove amino acids, respectively. The three donors, two male and one female, ranged from the 18-to-29 to the 60-to-69 age band.

Note on this clone: Qualities for individual bases were not recorded, and no much larger clone is one base off.

What the work shows at the level of the full study, not this receptor alone: Clones undetected before culture had an average cumulative frequency of around 35% against one allele and 50.6% against the other. Limitations were identified as the inclusion of only a few donors, the use of a non-physiological HeLa antigen-presenting system, and the use of total CD4+ responder cells. Separate analysis of naive and memory CD4+ repertoires was not performed.

Once expanded for around 15 days, the cultured CD4+ cells were restimulated for approximately 25 h using HeLa cells that expressed the same allogeneic DPB1. To serve as antigen-presenting cells, HeLa stimulator cells were retrovirally transduced with HLA-DPA1/DPB1, HLA-DM, invariant chain and CD80. Untouched CD4+ T cells were isolated from Ficoll-separated PBMC through negative selection with magnetic beads, and an average purity of approximately 98% was reached. CD4+ responder cells were cocultured with 100 Gy-irradiated HeLa cells at a 3:1 ratio in medium containing around 50 U/mL IL-2 and around 9% human AB serum. Using magnetic beads, untouched CD4+ T cells were isolated from Ficoll-separated PBMC at roughly 98% purity, with only negligible CD8+ contamination. Peripheral blood mononuclear cells were supplied by the buffy coats of a few healthy blood donors, who served as the study donors. All three donors were CMV seronegative. The DNeasy Blood & Tissue Kit was used for extraction of genomic DNA.

The immunoSEQ multiplex PCR, with forward primers for 54 TRBV segments and reverse primers for 13 TRBJ segments, was used to amplify TCRB CDR3 regions. Cultured samples were sequenced at survey resolution, targeting 60,000 to 65,000 T cell genomes. Sequencing of amplicons was performed on an Illumina HiSeq System, and 87 bp reads covering the CDR3 were generated. From the authors' description of their analysis: PCR and sequencing errors in the reads were corrected, and CDR3 regions were defined by aligning to IMGT reference sequences. Synthetic template pools were used to estimate counts of templates and unique rearrangements. Clonality was computed as 1 minus Pielou's evenness. Richness was estimated with the Daley-Smith estimator. Repertoire overlap was measured with Morisita's index. Clones present in cultured samples but not detected in the pre-culture repertoire of the same donor were defined as low-abundance clones. TCRdb took over this immuneACCESS table, retaining in-frame rearrangements with V and J assigned. Such tables are incomplete; in checked studies, under half of the missing clones stem from an unresolved V gene, and the remainder is unexplained. Clonal size and the V and J genes are those of that table, whereas D and trimming came from the DNA. This sample holds roughly 2,000 clones; around 73% were observed only once. Around 27% of the sample is held by the ten biggest clonotypes.

The cysteine opens and the phenylalanine closes a CDR3 of 17 amino acids. CDR3 DNA is the only sequence kept; it has 51 bases, read in frame from the first base. From the germline V gene (reference sequence), CDR1 is SEHNR and CDR2 is FQNEAQ. Cut back by 4 bases and 5 bases, the V and J ends lie 23 bases apart. Sequenced sample: CD137- CD4+ T cells from cultured PBMCs. The chain links TRBV7-9 with TRBJ1-2, and the D gene may be TRBD1, 5 bases matching. This TCR derives from a young woman in good health and CMV-seronegative. The sequenced DNA: TGTGCCAGCAGCTCTACCGCGACAGTTTATCCGCGGTATGGCTACACCTTC. Its protein is CASSSTATVYPRYGYTF.